Listed below are T cell receptor beta chains from one sample, sequenced in a study of cytomegalovirus exposure and HLA in healthy donors. Libraries were prepared by immunoSEQ multiplex PCR; TCRdb keeps only in-frame clonotypes and omits some of them. The sample consists of 150,000 to 200,000 clones, approximately 82% of them appearing once. Sequencing was performed on PBMCs. The receptors stem from a woman between 18 and 29 years old in good health and CMV-seropositive. Each CDR3 is given with its conserved first and last residue. The order of the fields is D gene, V gene, clone size, J gene, CDR3 protein, CDR3 DNA. A D gene is named only where the DNA matches it firmly. Size values are once, few and many counts, or a class for expanded clones, and some rows have none.

>TRBD1|TRBV6-5|NA|TRBJ1-5
CASRLTGNHQPQHF
TGTGCCAGCAGATTGACAGGGAACCATCAGCCCCAGCATTTT
>TRBD2|TRBV5-3|NA|TRBJ2-7
CARSYGGAYHEQYF
TGTGCCAGAAGCTACGGGGGGGCGTACCACGAGCAGTACTTC
>TRBD1|TRBV5-5|NA|TRBJ1-2
CASSSGTAHGYTF
TGTGCCAGCAGCTCCGGGACAGCCCATGGCTACACCTTC
>TRBD2|TRBV5-4|NA|TRBJ2-3
CASSLDQRELTDTQYF
TGTGCCAGCAGCTTGGATCAGCGGGAGCTCACAGATACGCAGTATTTT
>NA|TRBV15|few|TRBJ1-5
CATSREVWDTQPQHF
TGTGCCACCAGCAGAGAGGTATGGGACACTCAGCCCCAGCATTTT
>NA|TRBV7-3|NA|TRBJ2-3
CASSPVGGRRTDTQYF
TGTGCCAGCAGCCCAGTCGGGGGGCGTCGCACAGATACGCAGTATTTT
>NA|TRBV4-1|NA|TRBJ1-2
CASSQASGDRGYTF
TGCGCCAGCAGCCAAGCGTCCGGGGATAGGGGCTACACCTTC
>NA|TRBV30|NA|TRBJ1-2
CAWSVSGGYTF
TGTGCCTGGAGTGTATCAGGCGGCTACACCTTC
>NA|TRBV28|NA|TRBJ1-5
CASSKPGGGRDQPQHF
TGTGCCAGCAGTAAGCCAGGCGGAGGGCGCGATCAGCCCCAGCATTTT
>TRBD1|TRBV29-1|NA|TRBJ2-3
CSHGLWTGSTDTQYF
TGCAGCCACGGACTCTGGACAGGGAGCACAGATACGCAGTATTTT
>TRBD2|TRBV30|NA|TRBJ2-4
CAWERGRGDIQYF
TGTGCCTGGGAGCGGGGTAGGGGAGACATTCAGTACTTC
>NA|TRBV9|once|TRBJ1-1
CASSAAQGVNTEAFF
TGTGCCAGCAGCGCCGCACAGGGAGTGAACACTGAAGCTTTCTTT
>NA|TRBV7-3|NA|TRBJ2-5
CASSPRGGWETQYF
TGTGCCAGCAGCCCAAGGGGGGGTTGGGAGACCCAGTACTTC
>NA|TRBV2|NA|TRBJ1-3
CASGGHLFSGNTIYF
TGTGCCAGCGGGGGACATCTGTTCTCTGGAAACACCATATATTTT
>TRBD1|TRBV5-1|NA|TRBJ2-7
CASKFGTGVYEQYF
TGCGCCAGCAAATTCGGGACAGGGGTCTACGAGCAGTACTTC
>TRBD1|TRBV5-6|NA|TRBJ2-1
CASSPRDRGYNEQFF
TGTGCCAGCAGCCCTAGGGACAGGGGCTACAATGAGCAGTTCTTC
>TRBD1|TRBV4-3|NA|TRBJ2-1
CASSHLGGTGVKGEQFF
TGCGCCAGCAGCCATCTGGGGGGGACAGGGGTAAAGGGTGAGCAGTTCTTC
>TRBD2|TRBV29-1|NA|TRBJ2-1
CSVEVGTSGELEQFF
TGCAGCGTTGAAGTTGGGACTAGCGGGGAACTTGAGCAGTTCTTC
>TRBD1|TRBV6-5|NA|TRBJ1-2
CASSYSKGTGGDGYTF
TGTGCCAGCAGTTACTCGAAGGGGACAGGGGGCGATGGCTACACCTTC
>TRBD1|TRBV2|NA|TRBJ1-1
CASSAGQGATEAFF
TGTGCCAGCAGTGCGGGACAGGGGGCAACTGAAGCTTTCTTT
>TRBD2|TRBV10-3|few|TRBJ2-7
CAIGRTGGGQSSYEQYF
TGTGCCATCGGGAGGACTGGCGGGGGTCAATCCTCCTACGAGCAGTACTTC
>TRBD1|TRBV4-1|NA|TRBJ1-3
CASSQDLGQALLSSSGNTIYF
TGCGCCAGCAGCCAAGATCTGGGACAGGCCCTGTTGAGCAGCTCTGGAAACACCATATATTTT
>NA|TRBV6-1|few|TRBJ1-4
CASSAKRRQNEKLFF
TGTGCCAGCAGTGCCAAGAGGCGACAGAATGAAAAACTGTTTTTT
>NA|TRBV14|NA|TRBJ2-5
CASSPRFLYQETQYF
TGTGCCAGCAGCCCGCGTTTTTTGTACCAAGAGACCCAGTACTTC
>TRBD1|TRBV28|NA|TRBJ2-7
CASSFWRSGGGHEQYF
TGTGCCAGCAGTTTTTGGAGGTCAGGGGGCGGCCACGAGCAGTACTTC
>TRBD1|TRBV30|NA|TRBJ1-2
CASHTYTGGDYGYTF
TGTGCCTCCCACACCTACACAGGGGGCGACTATGGCTACACCTTC
>NA|TRBV5-5|NA|TRBJ2-7
CASSLGGQGEQYF
TGTGCCAGCAGCTTGGGTGGGCAGGGAGAGCAGTACTTC
>TRBD1|TRBV4-1|once|TRBJ2-5
CASSLLQGVGEQYF
TGCGCCAGCAGCCTACTGCAGGGGGTTGGGGAGCAGTACTTC
>TRBD1|TRBV14|once|TRBJ2-1
CASSQESGRGLVNEQFF
TGTGCCAGCAGCCAAGAATCTGGCAGGGGGCTTGTAAATGAGCAGTTCTTC
>TRBD1|TRBV28|NA|TRBJ1-5
CASSTPTGRVQPQHF
TGTGCCAGCAGCACCCCGACAGGGAGAGTGCAGCCCCAGCATTTT
>TRBD1|TRBV14|NA|TRBJ1-3
CASSPPGQGASGNTIYF
TGTGCCAGCAGCCCACCGGGACAGGGGGCCTCTGGAAACACCATATATTTT
>NA|TRBV7-3|NA|TRBJ2-3
CASSPTASDTQYF
TGTGCCAGCAGCCCAACTGCGTCAGATACGCAGTATTTT
>TRBD1|TRBV7-6|NA|TRBJ1-2
CASSLGTGGTNYGYTF
TGTGCCAGCAGCTTAGGGACAGGGGGCACTAACTATGGCTACACCTTC
>NA|TRBV6-1|NA|TRBJ1-6
CAGGSRVDNSPLHF
TGTGCCGGAGGGAGCAGGGTCGATAATTCACCCCTCCACTTT
>TRBD2|TRBV6-1|NA|TRBJ2-5
CATTAASGQETQYF
TGTGCCACTACCGCGGCTAGCGGGCAAGAGACCCAGTACTTC
>NA|TRBV28|NA|TRBJ2-5
CASSGPGIETQYF
TGTGCCAGCAGCGGACCGGGGATCGAGACCCAGTACTTC
>NA|TRBV9|NA|TRBJ1-5
CASSEEGIGQPQHF
TGTGCCAGCAGCGAGGAGGGTATCGGTCAGCCCCAGCATTTT
>TRBD2|TRBV5-4|NA|TRBJ2-7
CASSPGTSGARAAYEQYF
TGTGCCAGCAGCCCCGGGACTAGCGGGGCCCGTGCAGCCTACGAGCAGTACTTC
>NA|TRBV25-1|NA|TRBJ1-4
CASRRQVNEKLFF
TGTGCCAGCAGACGACAAGTTAATGAAAAACTGTTTTTT
>TRBD1|TRBV10-1|NA|TRBJ2-3
CASVDRGMDTQYF
TGCGCCAGTGTTGACAGGGGTATGGATACGCAGTATTTT
>TRBD2|TRBV5-1|NA|TRBJ2-3
CASSFGTTNTDTQYF
TGCGCCAGCAGCTTCGGGACTACCAACACAGATACGCAGTATTTT
>NA|TRBV5-6|NA|TRBJ1-1
CASSPGKDISEAFF
TGTGCCAGCAGCCCCGGTAAGGACATCTCTGAAGCTTTCTTT
>NA|TRBV4-1|NA|TRBJ1-2
CASSQGIRLGRYTF
TGCGCCAGCAGCCAAGGCATAAGGCTCGGGAGGTACACCTTC
>TRBD2|TRBV7-3|NA|TRBJ2-1
CASSFSGGSYNEQFF
TGTGCCAGCAGCTTCTCCGGGGGGAGTTACAATGAGCAGTTCTTC
>NA|TRBV10-3|NA|TRBJ2-1
CAIRKTDDNEQFF
TGTGCCATCAGGAAGACAGACGACAATGAGCAGTTCTTC
>TRBD2|TRBV5-1|NA|TRBJ2-1
CASSPTSGGLFEQFF
TGCGCCAGCAGCCCTACTAGCGGGGGCCTGTTTGAGCAGTTCTTC
>TRBD1|TRBV2|few|TRBJ1-2
CASSVTGTGDGYTF
TGTGCCAGCAGTGTTACCGGGACAGGGGATGGCTACACCTTC
>NA|TRBV30|NA|TRBJ1-1
CAWSSGAGSGGGAFF
TGTGCCTGGAGCTCCGGGGCCGGCTCCGGGGGGGGAGCTTTCTTT
>NA|TRBV6-6|NA|TRBJ2-5
CASRRGETQYF
TGTGCCAGCAGGAGGGGGGAGACCCAGTACTTC
>NA|TRBV6-5|NA|TRBJ1-2
CASRPGMADYGYTF
TGTGCCAGCCGGCCGGGGATGGCGGACTATGGCTACACCTTC
>TRBD1|TRBV18|NA|TRBJ1-1
CASSPKSGGGTEAFF
TGTGCCAGCTCACCTAAATCAGGGGGCGGTACTGAAGCTTTCTTT
>TRBD1|TRBV11-2|once|TRBJ2-2
CASTTSGTGITGELFF
TGTGCCAGCACCACTTCCGGGACAGGAATCACCGGGGAGCTGTTTTTT
>NA|TRBV9|NA|TRBJ1-2
CASSVSSGGYTF
TGTGCCAGCAGCGTATCCTCCGGGGGCTACACCTTC
>NA|TRBV5-1|few|TRBJ1-1
CASSSDTMNTEAFF
TGCGCCAGCAGCTCCGACACCATGAACACTGAAGCTTTCTTT
>NA|TRBV30|NA|TRBJ2-7
CAWTPVFREPHEQYF
TGTGCCTGGACCCCTGTCTTTAGGGAGCCCCACGAGCAGTACTTC